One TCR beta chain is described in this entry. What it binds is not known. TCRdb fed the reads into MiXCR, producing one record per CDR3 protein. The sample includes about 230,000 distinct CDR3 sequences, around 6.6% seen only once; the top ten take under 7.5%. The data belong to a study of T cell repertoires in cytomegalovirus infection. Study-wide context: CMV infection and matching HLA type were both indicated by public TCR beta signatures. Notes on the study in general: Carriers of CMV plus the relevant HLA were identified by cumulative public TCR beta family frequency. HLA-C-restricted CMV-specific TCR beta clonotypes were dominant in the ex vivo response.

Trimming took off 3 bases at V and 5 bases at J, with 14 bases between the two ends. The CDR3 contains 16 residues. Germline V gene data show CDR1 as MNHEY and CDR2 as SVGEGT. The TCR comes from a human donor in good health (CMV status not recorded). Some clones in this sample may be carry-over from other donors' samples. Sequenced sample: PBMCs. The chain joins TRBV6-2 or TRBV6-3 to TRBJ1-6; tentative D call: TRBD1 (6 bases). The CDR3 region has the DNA TGTGCCAGCAGTTATAATCCTTACAGGGATAATTCACCCCTCCACTTT. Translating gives CASSYNPYRDNSPLHF.